This passage covers 29 T cell receptor beta chains from one sample sequenced in a study of cytomegalovirus exposure and HLA in healthy donors. Method: immunoSEQ multiplex PCR; TCRdb's copy keeps in-frame clones and lacks some. The data contain 150,000 to 200,000 clones, just under 85% of them singletons. The material sequenced was PBMCs. The receptors were sampled from a man younger than 40 in good health and CMV-seropositive.

V is TRBV7-2 and J is TRBJ1-6; D perhaps matches TRBD1 (5 bases). V was trimmed by 5 bases and J by 4 bases, leaving 12 bases between them. The CDR3 contains 15 residues. Per germline, CDR1 SGHTA and CDR2 FQGNSA. Here the CDR3 DNA reads TGTGCCAGCAGCCCTCAGGGTCAATATAATTCACCCCTCCACTTT. Protein: CASSPQGQYNSPLHF.

The genes are TRBV28 and TRBJ2-6, with D tentatively TRBD1 (5 bases). The ends were cut back, 4 bases at V and 1 base at J, with 11 bases in the middle. The CDR3 covers 16 residues. The germline CDR1 and CDR2 sequences are MDHEN and SYDVKM. As DNA, the CDR3 is TGTGCCAGCAGTTCCTCCGGACAATCTGGGGCCAACGTCCTGACTTTC. It is translated as CASSSSGQSGANVLTF. The full variable domain, in which reference TRBV28 and TRBJ2-6 provide the parts outside the CDR3, is DVKVTQSSRYLVKRTGEKVFLECVQDMDHENMFWYRQDPGLGLRLIYFSYDVKMKEKGDIPEGYSVSREKKERFSLILESASTNQTSMYLCASSSSGQSGANVLTFGAGSRLTVL.

The CDR3 reads CASSSWTGITDTQYF. The CDR3 DNA reads as TGTGCCAGCAGCTCCTGGACAGGGATCACAGATACGCAGTATTTT. The rearrangement joins TRBV11-2 to TRBJ2-3; 8 bases are a match to TRBD1. CDR1 is SGHAT and CDR2 is FQNNGV in the germline V gene. The CDR3 is 15 residues long. Trimming at V came to 4 bases and at J to 2 bases, leaving 5 bases not matched to a gene.

V usage is TRBV27 and J usage is TRBJ1-2; 7 bases align to TRBD1. The V gene end was trimmed by 4 bases and the J gene end by 3 bases; junction bases not matched to a gene: 2. The CDR3 totals 13 residues. Germline V gives CDR1 MNHEY, CDR2 SMNVEV (reference sequence). The CDR3, as DNA: TGTGCCAGCAGTTCAGGGGGTTACTATGGCTACACCTTC. The encoded protein is CASSSGGYYGYTF.

V is TRBV7-9 and J is TRBJ1-3; the D gene is possibly TRBD1 (6 bases). The V end was cut by 8 bases, the J end by 2 bases, with 13 bases between. This CDR3 region has 14 residues. Germline V gives CDR1 SEHNR, CDR2 FQNEAQ (reference sequence). CDR3 DNA: TGTGCCAGCTGGGACAATTTGGCTGGAAACACCATATATTTT. This gives the protein CASWDNLAGNTIYF. The full variable domain, with the rest looked up from reference TRBV7-9 and TRBJ1-3, is DTGVSQNPRHKITKRGQNVTFRCDPISEHNRLYWYRQTLGQGPEFLTYFQNEAQLEKSRLLSDRFSAERPKGSFSTLEIQRTEQGDSAMYLCASWDNLAGNTIYFGEGSWLTVV.

The chain recombines TRBV5-1 with TRBJ1-5; possible D gene TRBD1, 6 bases. CDR1 and CDR2 (germline): SGHRS, YFSETQ. This CDR3 region has 16 residues. The V and J ends lost 0 bases and 7 bases respectively, with 17 bases between them. The CDR3 DNA reads TGCGCCAGCAGCTTGGCCGGGAGGGGGGCCGGACAGCCCCAGCATTTT. Translated: CASSLAGRGAGQPQHF.

The rearrangement joins TRBV19 to TRBJ1-6, with D maybe TRBD1 (5 bases). This CDR3 has 15 amino acids. Trimming took off 7 bases at V and 6 bases at J, with 16 bases between the two ends. Germline lookup yields CDR1 LNHDA and CDR2 SQIVND (reference sequence). The CDR3 sequence is CASTLKVGGNSPLHF. CDR3 nucleotides: TGTGCCAGTACCCTTAAGGTCGGGGGTAATTCACCCCTCCACTTT.

CDR3 sequence (DNA): TGTGCCAGCAGTTCCGACAGGGCCTACAATGAGCAGTTCTTC. This gives the protein CASSSDRAYNEQFF. The chain has TRBV27 and TRBJ2-1, with 7 bases matching TRBD1. Germline-derived CDR1 and CDR2 are MNHEY and SMNVEV (reference sequence). This CDR3 region has 14 residues. J was trimmed by 2 bases and V by 4 bases; bases with no gene match: 2.

The chain couples TRBV9 to TRBJ2-4; the D gene is possibly TRBD1 (5 bases). The CDR3 runs to 16 residues. V lost 0 bases, J lost 6 bases, and 16 bases lay in between. Germline CDR1 reads SGDLS; CDR2 reads YYNGEE. The chain's CDR3 is CASSVAPRTGINIQYF. DNA of the CDR3: TGTGCCAGCAGCGTAGCCCCGAGAACAGGTATAAACATTCAGTACTTC.

V gene TRBV7-9 combines with J gene TRBJ2-5; 8 nucleotides line up with TRBD2. V lost 5 bases, J lost 5 bases, and 19 bases stayed unmatched. The CDR3 covers 18 residues. Germline CDR1 SEHNR, CDR2 FQNEAQ (reference sequence). The CDR3 here is CASSPLGNGAGVGETQYF. In DNA, the CDR3 is TGTGCCAGCAGCCCGTTGGGGAACGGAGCGGGGGTCGGGGAGACCCAGTACTTC. Full variable domain (outside the CDR3, taken from reference TRBV7-9 and TRBJ2-5): DTGVSQNPRHKITKRGQNVTFRCDPISEHNRLYWYRQTLGQGPEFLTYFQNEAQLEKSRLLSDRFSAERPKGSFSTLEIQRTEQGDSAMYLCASSPLGNGAGVGETQYFGPGTRLLVL.

The chain carries TRBV12-5 and TRBJ2-1, with 10 bases aligning to TRBD2. This CDR3 has 14 amino acids. Germline assignment: CDR1 LGHNT and CDR2 FRNRAP. V trimming: 6 bases; J trimming: 2 bases; junction bases outside the gene matches: 1. The CDR3 DNA reads TGTGCTAGTGGCAGCGGGGGGGCCTACAATGAGCAGTTCTTC. It is translated as CASGSGGAYNEQFF.

CDR3 in DNA: TGTGCCAGTAGTATGGGACAGGGGGCGAACGAGCAGTACTTC. Translated, it gives CASSMGQGANEQYF. This rearrangement joins TRBV19 to TRBJ2-7; 12 bases fit TRBD1. CDR1 is LNHDA, CDR2 SQIVND, per germline (reference sequence). The V gene end was trimmed by 3 bases and the J gene end by 5 bases; junction bases not matched to a gene: 2. The CDR3 is 14 residues long.

This clone was recorded once. The V call is TRBV5-1, the J call TRBJ2-1; a weak D match, TRBD2 (6 bases). The length of the CDR3 is 16 residues. CDR1 SGHRS and CDR2 YFSETQ come from the germline V gene. With 0 bases removed from V and 2 bases from J, the gap between germline ends came to 12 bases. CDR3 loop: CASSLAGGFAYNEQFF. DNA for the CDR3: TGCGCCAGCAGCTTGGCCGGGGGTTTCGCCTACAATGAGCAGTTCTTC.

This clone was seen only once. The chain combines TRBV9 with TRBJ2-1; 9 bases match TRBD1. The CDR3 extends over 15 amino acids. Germline-derived CDR1 and CDR2 are SGDLS and YYNGEE. V gave up 4 bases and J gave up 8 bases; unmatched junction bases: 10. CDR3 loop: CASSPPGTGLYEQFF. CDR3 bases: TGTGCCAGCAGCCCTCCAGGGACAGGGTTGTATGAGCAGTTCTTC.

V usage is TRBV27 and J usage is TRBJ2-7; 8 bases are shared with TRBD1. The germline V gene encodes CDR1 MNHEY and CDR2 SMNVEV (reference sequence). The CDR3 is 15 residues long. The V and J ends lost 6 bases and 7 bases, in that order; junction bases with no gene match: 14. This chain's CDR3 is CASRPGQGAGGEQYF. The CDR3 region has the DNA TGTGCCAGCAGACCAGGACAGGGCGCGGGTGGGGAGCAGTACTTC.

This chain connects TRBV4-3 to TRBJ1-2; D is undetermined. Trimming cost V 1 base and J 3 bases, with 9 bases left between them. Germline V gene lookup returns CDR1 LGHNA and CDR2 YSLEER. The CDR3 runs 14 residues. In nucleotides, the CDR3 is TGCGCCAGCAGCCAAGGGGCAGTCTACTATGGCTACACCTTC. Its protein is CASSQGAVYYGYTF.

This chain uses TRBV7-2 with TRBJ1-4, with 8 bases aligning to TRBD1. J gave up 4 bases and V 5 bases, and 6 bases lay outside the gene matches. CDR3 length: 15 amino acids. Germline V CDR1 and CDR2: SGHTA, FQGNSA. CDR3 residues: CASSHDRGHNEKLFF. The CDR3 DNA is TGTGCCAGCAGCCACGACAGGGGTCATAATGAAAAACTGTTTTTT.

This chain links TRBV18 with TRBJ2-7, with D possibly TRBD1 on 6 matching bases. In germline, CDR1 is KGHSH, CDR2 LQKENI. The V gene lost 6 bases and the J gene lost 4 bases, with 13 bases spanning the gap. The CDR3 extends over 13 amino acids. CDR3 DNA sequence: TGTGCCAGCTCGCCTGGGACACCGTACGAGCAGTACTTC. Translating it yields CASSPGTPYEQYF.

The rearrangement joins TRBV6-5 to TRBJ2-1; 12 bases match TRBD2. Germline values: CDR1 MNHEY, CDR2 SVGAGI. The CDR3 runs to 16 residues. V gave up 4 bases and J gave up 8 bases; unmatched junction bases: 9. For the CDR3, the DNA is TGTGCCAGCAGTTCCACCGGGACTAGCGGGCAGGATGAGCAGTTCTTC. Protein product: CASSSTGTSGQDEQFF.

The CDR3 region has the DNA TGTGCCAGCAGCTTGGCCGGAGGGGCGAGCCAGCCCCAGCATTTT. Translation gives CASSLAGGASQPQHF. The V gene is TRBV5-6, the J gene TRBJ1-5; D may be TRBD1 (5 bases). Trimming cost V 0 bases and J 7 bases, with 14 bases left between them. Germline V CDR1 and CDR2: SGHDT, YYEEEE. CDR3 length: 15 residues.

The chain joins TRBV2 to TRBJ1-3, with unresolved D. The V and J ends lost 5 bases and 0 bases respectively, with 8 bases between them. The CDR3 consists of 14 residues. Germline V CDR1 and CDR2: SNHLY, FYNNEI. Written as DNA, the CDR3 is TGTGCCAGCAGTCTAACTTACTCTGGAAACACCATATATTTT. Protein: CASSLTYSGNTIYF.

J is TRBJ1-3 and V is TRBV6-1; 8 bases agree with TRBD1. The CDR3 is 19 amino acids. Germline CDR1 reads MNHNS; CDR2 reads SASEGT. J lost 1 base, V lost 4 bases, and 15 bases had no gene match. The CDR3 is CASSVQTGAFIGSGNTIYF. The CDR3 DNA sequence: TGTGCCAGCAGTGTCCAGACAGGGGCGTTCATCGGATCTGGAAACACCATATATTTT.

This clone was seen a single time. CDR3 DNA: TGTGCCAGCAGCTCGACCTACAGGGTGAACACTGAAGCTTTCTTT. The encoded protein is CASSSTYRVNTEAFF. The chain couples TRBV7-9 to TRBJ1-1; D might be TRBD1 (6 bases). Germline CDR1 SEHNR, CDR2 FQNEAQ (reference sequence). V was clipped by 4 bases and J by 0 bases, with 12 bases between them. The length of the CDR3 is 15 residues.

The chain's CDR3 is CAIRETGGNTEAFF. In DNA form, the CDR3 reads TGTGCCATCAGGGAGACAGGGGGGAACACTGAAGCTTTCTTT. V and J are TRBV10-3 and TRBJ1-1; 9 bases agree with TRBD1. The CDR3 sequence is 14 residues long. Trimming removed 6 bases from V and 1 base from J; junction bases left unmatched: 3. Germline loops: CDR1 ENHRY, CDR2 SYGVKD.

This clone was observed a few times. The chain couples TRBV5-8 to TRBJ1-5; 9 nucleotides line up with TRBD1. Germline trimming cut 2 bases from V and 2 bases from J; bases unmatched to any gene: 2. This CDR3 is 15 amino acids long. Germline CDR1 is SGHTS and CDR2 is YDEGEE. The CDR3 DNA reads TGTGCCAGCAGCTTCCGGGACAGGGGCAATCAGCCCCAGCATTTT. It encodes CASSFRDRGNQPQHF.

This clone was counted a few times. This specimen includes other DNA sequences encoding the same CDR3. This rearrangement joins TRBV5-1 to TRBJ2-5; 8 bases agree with TRBD2. Germline trimming cut 0 bases from V and 5 bases from J; bases unmatched to any gene: 3. The germline V gene has CDR1 SGHRS and CDR2 YFSETQ. The CDR3 extends over 14 amino acids. CDR3 residues: CASSLAGGEETQYF. DNA of the CDR3: TGCGCCAGCAGCTTGGCGGGGGGGGAGGAGACCCAGTACTTC.

This rearrangement joins TRBV15 to TRBJ2-3; the D gene is possibly TRBD1 (5 bases). CDR3 length equals 16 residues. Germline V gives CDR1 LNHNV, CDR2 YYDKDF (reference sequence). The V gene lost 2 bases and the J gene lost 2 bases, with 14 bases spanning the gap. The CDR3 sequence: CATSRQGRSPTDTQYF. As DNA, the CDR3 is TGTGCCACCAGCAGACAGGGTAGGTCCCCCACAGATACGCAGTATTTT. Full variable domain (remainder filled in from reference TRBV15 and TRBJ2-3): DAMVIQNPRYQVTQFGKPVTLSCSQTLNHNVMYWYQQKSSQAPKLLFHYYDKDFNNEADTPDNFQSRRPNTSFCFLDIRSPGLGDTAMYLCATSRQGRSPTDTQYFGPGTRLTVL.

V and J are TRBV29-1 and TRBJ1-2, with 7 bases matching TRBD1. Germline V CDR1 and CDR2: SQVTM, ANQGSEA. The CDR3 spans 12 residues. J lost 8 bases, V lost 6 bases, and 9 bases had no gene match. CDR3 in DNA: TGCAGCGTCGCTGGACAGGTGGGGGGCTACACCTTC. Its translation is CSVAGQVGGYTF.

The chain recombines TRBV6-5 with TRBJ2-7, with 7 positions matching TRBD1. CDR3 length: 14 residues. Germline-derived CDR1 and CDR2 are MNHEY and SVGAGI. Trimming at V came to 8 bases and at J to 1 base, leaving 8 bases not matched to a gene. The CDR3 region has the DNA TGTGCCAGCCGACGAGACAGGGCGTCCTACGAGCAGTACTTC. It encodes CASRRDRASYEQYF.